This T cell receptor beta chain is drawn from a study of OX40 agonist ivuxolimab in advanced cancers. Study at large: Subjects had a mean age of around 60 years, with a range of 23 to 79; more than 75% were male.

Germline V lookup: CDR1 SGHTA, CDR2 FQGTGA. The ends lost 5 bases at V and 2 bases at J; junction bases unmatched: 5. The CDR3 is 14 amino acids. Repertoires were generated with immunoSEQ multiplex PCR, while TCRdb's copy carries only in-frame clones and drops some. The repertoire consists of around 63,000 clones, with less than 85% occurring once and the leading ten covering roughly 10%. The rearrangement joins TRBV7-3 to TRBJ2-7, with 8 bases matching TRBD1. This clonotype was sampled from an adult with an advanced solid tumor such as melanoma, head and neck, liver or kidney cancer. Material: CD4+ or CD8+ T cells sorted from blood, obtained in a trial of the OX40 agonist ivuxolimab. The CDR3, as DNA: TGTGCCAGCAGCCCCACAGGGGGAGCCTACGAGCAGTACTTC. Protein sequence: CASSPTGGAYEQYF.